At least ten counts were recorded for the clone carrying this TCR beta chain. UMIs were added to TCR cDNA along with a universal primer site when it was made by 5'RACE template switching. A single record per CDR3 protein comes from TCRdb applying MiXCR to the 5' RACE reads. The sample has 110,000 to 150,000 distinct CDR3 sequences; about 6.2% are singletons. This entry comes from a study of T cells after yellow fever vaccination. The TCR was taken from a young man who received the YFV17D yellow fever vaccine. The sequencing used CD4+ T cells sorted from PBMCs, collected 10 days after the yellow fever booster vaccination.

CDR3 bases: TGTGCCAGCAGCTTAATGACAGGGTACGGCTACACCTTC. It yields the protein CASSLMTGYGYTF. The chain has TRBV7-2 and TRBJ1-2; 7 nucleotides align to TRBD1. With V trimmed by 2 bases and J by 8 bases, 5 bases remained unmatched. From germline, CDR1 is SGHTA and CDR2 FQGNSA. The CDR3 runs to 13 residues.